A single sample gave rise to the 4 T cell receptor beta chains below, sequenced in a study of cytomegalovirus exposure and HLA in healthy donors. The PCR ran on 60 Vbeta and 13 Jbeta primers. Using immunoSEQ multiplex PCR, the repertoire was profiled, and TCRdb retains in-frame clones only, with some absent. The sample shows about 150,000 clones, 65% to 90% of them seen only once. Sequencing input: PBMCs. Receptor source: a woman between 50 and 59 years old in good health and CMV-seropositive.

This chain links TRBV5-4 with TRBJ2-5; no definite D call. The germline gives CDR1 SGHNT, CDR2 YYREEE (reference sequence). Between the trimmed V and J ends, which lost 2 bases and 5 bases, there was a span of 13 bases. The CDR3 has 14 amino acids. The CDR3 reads CASSFRGRVETQYF. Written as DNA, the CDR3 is TGTGCCAGCAGCTTCCGCGGCCGGGTGGAGACCCAGTACTTC.

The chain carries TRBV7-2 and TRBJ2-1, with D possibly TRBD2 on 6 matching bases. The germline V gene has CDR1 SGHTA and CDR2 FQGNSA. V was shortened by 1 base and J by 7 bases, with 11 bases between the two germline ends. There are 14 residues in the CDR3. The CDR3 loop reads CASSLVLAQNEQFF. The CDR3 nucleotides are TGTGCCAGCAGCTTAGTACTAGCTCAGAATGAGCAGTTCTTC.

CDR3 sequence (DNA): TGTGCCAGCAGCTGGGGAGGGGTTGACACCGGGGAGCTGTTTTTT. This gives the protein CASSWGGVDTGELFF. V is TRBV7-9 and J is TRBJ2-2; 7 bases are shared with TRBD2. CDR1 is SEHNR, CDR2 FQNEAQ, per germline (reference sequence). The trim removed 4 bases at V and 3 bases at J, leaving 5 bases unmatched. The CDR3 is 15 residues long.

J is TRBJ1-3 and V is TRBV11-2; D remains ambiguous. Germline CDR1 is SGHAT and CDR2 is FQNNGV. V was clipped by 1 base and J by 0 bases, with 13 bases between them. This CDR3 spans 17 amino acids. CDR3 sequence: CASSLVGFTYSGNTIYF. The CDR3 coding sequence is TGTGCCAGCAGCTTAGTCGGGTTTACCTACTCTGGAAACACCATATATTTT.